This TCR beta chain came from a study of shared clonotypes between healthy human individuals. In the study overall: CD8 memory received one plate per donor, CD8 naive two, CD4 memory three and CD4 naive three. Findings of the study overall: The study generally estimated greater richness for naive than memory subsets. Only blood was sampled; tissue repertoires likely differ.

The CDR3 runs to 15 residues. Between the trimmed V and J ends, which lost 1 base and 2 bases, there was a span of 10 bases. Per germline, CDR1 MNHNS and CDR2 SASEGT. Assay used: immunoSEQ multiplex PCR; TCRdb lists only in-frame clones, some missing. The table lists roughly 2,300,000 clones, around 92% of them singletons. Each sample came from a Caucasian adult donor living in Nashville, Tennessee. Comments on this clone: Its antigen is still unknown.

V usage is TRBV6-1 and J usage is TRBJ2-3, with a tentative D call TRBD1 (5 bases). The sample comprised naive CD4+ T cells from PBMCs. Subset: CD45RA+ positively selected. The sequence was collected from a man aged 18-30 years in good health. Some clones in this sample may be carry-over from other donors' samples. CDR3 coding DNA: TGTGCCAGCAGTGAAGTGTGGACATCCACAGATACGCAGTATTTT. Translated, it gives CASSEVWTSTDTQYF.